This T cell receptor (beta chain) was sequenced in a study of blood T cell repertoires in COVID-19. Across the whole study: Samples of COVID-19 (acute and convalescent) were obtained from the United States, Italy and Spain.

The Seattle site enrolled patients during active infection and followed them longitudinally. The CDR3 sequence is 18 residues long. CDR1 is LNHDA and CDR2 is SQIVND in the germline V gene (reference sequence). V shed 5 bases, J shed 1 base, and the junction held 11 bases outside the gene matches. The repertoire was sequenced with immunoSEQ multiplex PCR; TCRdb's copy has only in-frame clones and lacks some. The table lists over 200,000 clones, 75% to 90% of them singletons. The chain joins TRBV19 to TRBJ1-5; TRBD1 matches 10 bases. Sequencing input: peripheral blood. The sequence came from a man aged 25-45 years with COVID-19, enrolled during active disease. DNA of the CDR3: TGTGCCAGTAGTTCCGACCGGAGGGACAGGGGAAGCAATCAGCCCCAGCATTTT. It is translated as CASSSDRRDRGSNQPQHF.